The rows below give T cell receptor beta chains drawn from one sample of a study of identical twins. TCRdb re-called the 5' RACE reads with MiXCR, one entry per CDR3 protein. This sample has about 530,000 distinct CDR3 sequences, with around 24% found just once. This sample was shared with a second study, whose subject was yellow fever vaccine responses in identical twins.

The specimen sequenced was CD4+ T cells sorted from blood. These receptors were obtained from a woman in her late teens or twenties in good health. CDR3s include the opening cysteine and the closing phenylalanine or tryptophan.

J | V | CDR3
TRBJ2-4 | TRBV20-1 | CSARASGTDKNIQYF
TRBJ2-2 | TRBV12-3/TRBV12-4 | CASRTGQYTGELFF
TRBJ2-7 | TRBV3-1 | CASSRESYEQYF
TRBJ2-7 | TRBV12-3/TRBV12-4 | CASSRPATGVPYEQYF
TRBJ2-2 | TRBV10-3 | CAISEPGRQNTGELFF
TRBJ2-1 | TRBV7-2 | CASRGSNNEQFF
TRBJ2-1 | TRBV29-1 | CSVLAGVIPNEQFF
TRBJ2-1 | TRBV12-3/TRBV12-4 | CASSLVDTSGWSYEQFF
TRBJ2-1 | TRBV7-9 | CASSLGRTERAEQFF
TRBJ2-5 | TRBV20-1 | CSASYSGGAGETQYF
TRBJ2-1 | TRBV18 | CASSPTSGAYNEQFF
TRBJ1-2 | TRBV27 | CASSPWTAVPNYGYTF
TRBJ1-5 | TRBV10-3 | CAIPVPQHF
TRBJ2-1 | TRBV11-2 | CASSLGASGTSYNEQFF
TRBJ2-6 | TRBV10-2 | CASSAGTGASGANVLTF
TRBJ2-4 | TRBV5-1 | CASSLTAGLAKNIQYF
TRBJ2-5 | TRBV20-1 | CSAREVLAGWETQYF
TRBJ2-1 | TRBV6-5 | CASSYDFSYNEQFF
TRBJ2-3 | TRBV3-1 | CASSRYGESTDTQYF
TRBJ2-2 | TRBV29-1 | CSGKTAGNTGELFF
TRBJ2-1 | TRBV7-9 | CASSLATRGEQFF
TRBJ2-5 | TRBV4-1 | CASSQGDRDGETQYF
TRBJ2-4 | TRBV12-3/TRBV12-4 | CASSLGTPKNIQYF
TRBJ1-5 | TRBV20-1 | CSARDRRGMDWYSNQPQHF
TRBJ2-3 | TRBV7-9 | CASSLNRDTDTQYF
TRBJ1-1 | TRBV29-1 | CSVDLKQGFTEAFF
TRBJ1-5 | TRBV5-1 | CASSLAGQGQPQHF
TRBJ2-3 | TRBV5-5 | CASSLVTAGTDTQYF